The entry that follows covers one T cell receptor (beta chain) sequence. Antigen unknown. The data derive from a study of T cells after yellow fever vaccination. Study context: Fractions low in cell number were prepared with SMART-Seq v4 Ultra Low Input. Study observations and caveats: Weaker overall, the secondary response nonetheless peaked faster (day 5 versus 15).

5'RACE template switching produced TCR cDNA carrying a universal primer site and UMIs. TCRdb re-called the 5' RACE reads with MiXCR, one entry per CDR3 protein. Among around 320,000 distinct CDR3 sequences listed, 8.7% were seen once. The TCR was taken from a man aged 18 to 35 who received the YFV17D yellow fever vaccine. The specimen comprised CD4+ T cells sorted from PBMCs, sampled 5 days after the yellow fever booster vaccination.

CDR3 residues: CATGDDSTDTQYF. CDR3 coding DNA: TGTGCCACAGGGGATGACAGCACAGATACGCAGTATTTT. V and J are TRBV24-1 and TRBJ2-3, with D tentatively TRBD1 (5 bases). This CDR3 region has 13 residues. Germline CDR1 and CDR2: KGHDR and SFDVKD. The V and J ends lost 10 bases and 0 bases respectively, with 10 bases between them.